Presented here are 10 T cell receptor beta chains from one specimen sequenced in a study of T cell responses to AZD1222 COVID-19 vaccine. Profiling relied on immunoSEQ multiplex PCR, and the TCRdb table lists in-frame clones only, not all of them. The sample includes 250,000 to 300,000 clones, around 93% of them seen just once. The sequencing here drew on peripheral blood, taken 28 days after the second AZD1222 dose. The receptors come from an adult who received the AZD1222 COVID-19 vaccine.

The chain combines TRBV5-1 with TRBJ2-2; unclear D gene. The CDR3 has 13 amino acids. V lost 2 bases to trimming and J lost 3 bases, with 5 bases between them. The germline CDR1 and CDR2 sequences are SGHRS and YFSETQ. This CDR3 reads CASSLGYTGELFF. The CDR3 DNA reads TGCGCCAGCAGCTTAGGCTACACCGGGGAGCTGTTTTTT.

The CDR3 nucleotides are TGTGCCAGCAGCATCAATGGCAATGAGCAGTTCTTC. Protein sequence: CASSINGNEQFF. The chain joins TRBV11-3 to TRBJ2-1; D gene ambiguous. This CDR3 region has 12 residues. Germline V gives CDR1 SGHNT, CDR2 YENEEA. Trimming left V 5 bases short and J 6 bases short, with 8 bases between.

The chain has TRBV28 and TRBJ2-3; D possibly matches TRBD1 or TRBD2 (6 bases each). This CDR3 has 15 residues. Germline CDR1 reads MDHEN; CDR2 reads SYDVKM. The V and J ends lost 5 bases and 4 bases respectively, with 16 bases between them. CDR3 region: CASSPLGGVPDTQYF. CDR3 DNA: TGTGCCAGCAGTCCCCTCGGGGGCGTACCAGATACGCAGTATTTT.

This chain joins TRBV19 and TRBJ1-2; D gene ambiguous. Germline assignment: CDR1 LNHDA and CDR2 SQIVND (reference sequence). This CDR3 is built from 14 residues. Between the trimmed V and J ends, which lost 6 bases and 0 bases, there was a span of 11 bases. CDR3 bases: TGTGCCAGTAGATCGGCTCAAGCTAACTATGGCTACACCTTC. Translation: CASRSAQANYGYTF.

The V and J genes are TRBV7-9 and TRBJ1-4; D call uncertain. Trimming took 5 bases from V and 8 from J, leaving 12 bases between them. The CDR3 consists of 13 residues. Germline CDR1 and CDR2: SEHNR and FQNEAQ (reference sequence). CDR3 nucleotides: TGTGCCAGCAGCCGGTCCCTCTACGAAAAACTGTTTTTT. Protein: CASSRSLYEKLFF.

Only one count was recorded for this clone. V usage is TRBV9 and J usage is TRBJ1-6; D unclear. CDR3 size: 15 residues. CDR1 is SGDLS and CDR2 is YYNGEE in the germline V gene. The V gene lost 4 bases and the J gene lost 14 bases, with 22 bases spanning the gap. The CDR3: CASSPSMPPPGALHF. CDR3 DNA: TGTGCCAGCAGCCCGTCTATGCCGCCCCCTGGCGCCCTCCACTTT.

DNA of the CDR3: TGTGCCTGGGTGAGGGTAGCGGGGGATGAGCAGTTCTTC. The encoded protein is CAWVRVAGDEQFF. The chain recombines TRBV30 with TRBJ2-1; 9 bases line up with TRBD2. J was trimmed by 8 bases and V by 5 bases; bases with no gene match: 7. This CDR3 has 13 residues. Germline CDR1 is GTSNPN and CDR2 is SVGIG (reference sequence).

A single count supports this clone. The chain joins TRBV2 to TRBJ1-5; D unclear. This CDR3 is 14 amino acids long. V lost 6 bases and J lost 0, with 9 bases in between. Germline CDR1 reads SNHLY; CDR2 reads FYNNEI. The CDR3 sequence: CASSGMNSNQPQHF. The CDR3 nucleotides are TGTGCCAGCAGCGGTATGAATAGCAATCAGCCCCAGCATTTT.

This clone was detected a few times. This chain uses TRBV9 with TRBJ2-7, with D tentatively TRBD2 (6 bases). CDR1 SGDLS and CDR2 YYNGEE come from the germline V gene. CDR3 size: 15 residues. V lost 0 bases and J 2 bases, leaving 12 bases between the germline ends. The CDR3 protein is CASSVGGSGAYEQYF. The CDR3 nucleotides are TGTGCCAGCAGCGTAGGGGGTAGCGGAGCCTACGAGCAGTACTTC. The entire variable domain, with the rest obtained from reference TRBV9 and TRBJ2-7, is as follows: DSGVTQTPKHLITATGQRVTLRCSPRSGDLSVYWYQQSLDQGLQFLIQYYNGEERAKGNILERFSAQQFPDLHSELNLSSLELGDSALYFCASSVGGSGAYEQYFGPGTRLTVT.

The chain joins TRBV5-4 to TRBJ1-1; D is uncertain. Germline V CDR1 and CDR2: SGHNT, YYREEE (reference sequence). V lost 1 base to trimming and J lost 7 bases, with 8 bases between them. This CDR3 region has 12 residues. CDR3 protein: CASSLNTVEAFF. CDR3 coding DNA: TGTGCCAGCAGCTTGAACACAGTTGAAGCTTTCTTT.